A single sample gave rise to the 22 T cell receptor beta chains below, sequenced in a study of cytomegalovirus exposure and HLA in healthy donors. It was with 60 Vbeta and 13 Jbeta primers that the PCR ran. Profiled with immunoSEQ multiplex PCR; TCRdb holds only in-frame clones, not every one. Of over 100,000 clones in the sample, approximately 77% are singletons; the top ten hold around 1.5%. The source material was PBMCs. The receptors shown here come from a woman between 40 and 55 years old in good health and CMV-seronegative.

The chain employs TRBV13 and TRBJ2-7; unclear D gene. Trimming removed 1 base at V and 1 base at J, with 8 bases between. The CDR3 is 14 residues long. Germline V lookup: CDR1 PRHDT, CDR2 FYEKMQ (reference sequence). The CDR3 DNA sequence: TGTGCCAGCAGCTTAGACCGGGTGTCCTACGAGCAGTACTTC. The encoded protein is CASSLDRVSYEQYF. The full variable domain, rest sourced from reference TRBV13 and TRBJ2-7, is AAGVIQSPRHLIKEKRETATLKCYPIPRHDTVYWYQQGPGQDPQFLISFYEKMQSDKGSIPDRFSAQQFSDYHSELNMSSLELGDSALYFCASSLDRVSYEQYFGPGTRLTVT.

The rearrangement uses TRBV29-1 and TRBJ2-3; 13 nucleotides line up with TRBD2. Germline CDR1 and CDR2: SQVTM and ANQGSEA. V lost 4 bases and J lost 0; bases outside the gene matches: 7. The CDR3 runs 17 residues. Here the CDR3 reads CSVVGTSGDYSTDTQYF. DNA for the CDR3: TGCAGCGTTGTCGGGACTAGCGGGGACTATAGCACAGATACGCAGTATTTT.

This chain joins TRBV6-5 and TRBJ1-2, with 8 bases that match TRBD1. The CDR3 is 15 amino acids. Germline CDR1 and CDR2: MNHEY and SVGAGI. Losses at the gene ends were 0 bases for V and 7 bases for J; bases not matched to a gene: 7. This chain's CDR3 is CASSYSLQGVSGYTF. CDR3 in DNA: TGTGCCAGCAGTTACTCCTTACAGGGGGTTAGTGGCTACACCTTC.

The chain couples TRBV29-1 to TRBJ1-1, with 8 positions matching TRBD1. This CDR3 is built from 14 residues. Germline V gene lookup returns CDR1 SQVTM and CDR2 ANQGSEA. The junction had 7 bases not matched to a gene; V was cut back by 6 bases and J by 1 base. Here the CDR3 DNA reads TGCAGCGTACACAAAGGGACAGGGAACACTGAAGCTTTCTTT. This codes for CSVHKGTGNTEAFF.

The rearrangement links TRBV6-5 to TRBJ2-7, with 8 bases that match TRBD1. The CDR3 runs 15 residues. V trimming: 6 bases; J trimming: 2 bases; junction bases outside the gene matches: 9. CDR1 and CDR2 from the germline V gene are MNHEY and SVGAGI. The CDR3 nucleotides read TGTGCCAGCAGCCGAGCCGGGACAGGACCCTACGAGCAGTACTTC. Translating it yields CASSRAGTGPYEQYF.

CDR3 region: CAIKDWMGTQYF. Written as DNA, the CDR3 is TGTGCCATCAAGGACTGGATGGGGACCCAGTACTTC. The rearrangement joins TRBV6-1 to TRBJ2-5; D possibly corresponds to TRBD2 (5 bases). Germline assignment: CDR1 MNHNS and CDR2 SASEGT. The CDR3 is made up of 12 amino acids. Trimming removed 10 bases at V and 7 bases at J, with 16 bases between.

J is TRBJ2-7 and V is TRBV2, with 7 bases aligning to TRBD2. The J segment lost 0 bases and the V segment lost 8 bases, leaving 4 bases of the junction unmatched. CDR1 and CDR2 from the germline V gene are SNHLY and FYNNEI. The CDR3 runs 13 residues. CDR3 bases: TGTGCCAGCGGTCGGGGGGACTCCTACGAGCAGTACTTC. Residues: CASGRGDSYEQYF.

Worth noting for this clone: It is unclear where the CDR3 begins or ends on the DNA, so no DNA is shown, and the CDR3 is as TCRdb lists it. The chain combines TRBV5-4 with TRBJ2-5; the table's D call, TRBD2, was not checked against the DNA. Germline CDR1 and CDR2: SGHNT and YYREEE (reference sequence). The CDR3 contains 16 residues when both ends are counted. This chain's CDR3 is CASSFGPGLGQETQYF.

This rearrangement joins TRBV6-5 to TRBJ1-2, with 9 bases matching TRBD1. This CDR3 spans 15 amino acids. CDR1 is MNHEY, CDR2 SVGAGI, per germline. Germline trimming cut 6 bases from V and 7 bases from J; bases unmatched to any gene: 12. DNA for the CDR3: TGTGCCAGCAGGGGTCCCGGGACAGGGCGTTGTGGCTACACCTTC. It is translated as CASRGPGTGRCGYTF.

V is TRBV25-1 and J is TRBJ1-1; tentative D call: TRBD1 (6 bases). Germline V gene lookup returns CDR1 MGHDK and CDR2 SYGVNS. The CDR3 has 16 amino acids. V was cut by 2 bases and J by 0 bases, with 13 bases left in between. The CDR3: CASSEGWTVMNTEAFF. The CDR3 DNA is TGTGCCAGCAGTGAAGGGTGGACAGTCATGAACACTGAAGCTTTCTTT.

The chain recombines TRBV10-3 with TRBJ2-3, with D possibly matching TRBD2 (6 bases). This CDR3 spans 14 amino acids. CDR1 and CDR2 (germline): ENHRY, SYGVKD. Trimming pared 6 bases from V and 3 bases from J, leaving 13 bases between. DNA for the CDR3: TGTGCCATCAGGGCTAGCGCTAAAACAGATACGCAGTATTTT. It translates to CAIRASAKTDTQYF.

This chain links TRBV7-2 with TRBJ2-3; TRBD2 matches at 9 bases. Per germline, CDR1 SGHTA and CDR2 FQGNSA. The junction had 14 bases not matched to a gene; V was cut back by 5 bases and J by 2 bases. There are 18 residues in the CDR3. CDR3 coding DNA: TGTGCCAGCAGCCCTGGATGGGGAGTAGCGGGGGACACAGATACGCAGTATTTT. Amino acids: CASSPGWGVAGDTDTQYF.

This chain joins TRBV18 and TRBJ1-5; D is possibly TRBD1 (5 bases). V was shortened by 3 bases and J by 2 bases, with 11 bases between the two germline ends. From germline, CDR1 is KGHSH and CDR2 LQKENI. The CDR3 spans 15 residues. CDR3 residues: CASSPPDTGNQPQHF. The CDR3 nucleotides read TGTGCCAGCTCACCCCCGGACACGGGCAATCAGCCCCAGCATTTT.

The rearrangement links TRBV5-1 to TRBJ1-3; D perhaps matches TRBD1 (6 bases). V shed 0 bases and J shed 0 bases, with 10 bases lying between them. CDR1 is SGHRS, CDR2 YFSETQ, per germline. The CDR3 extends over 16 amino acids. CDR3 DNA sequence: TGCGCCAGCAGCTTGGGCAGGGGAGCCTCTGGAAACACCATATATTTT. This translates into CASSLGRGASGNTIYF. Full variable domain (remainder filled in from reference TRBV5-1 and TRBJ1-3): KAGVTQTPRYLIKTRGQQVTLSCSPISGHRSVSWYQQTPGQGLQFLFEYFSETQRNKGNFPGRFSGRQFSNSRSEMNVSTLELGDSALYLCASSLGRGASGNTIYFGEGSWLTVV.

This clone was seen more than once but under ten times. V and J are TRBV5-6 and TRBJ1-2; D gene ambiguous. The CDR3 totals 14 residues. Germline values: CDR1 SGHDT, CDR2 YYEEEE. V lost 4 bases and J lost 2, with 12 bases in between. DNA of the CDR3: TGTGCCAGCAGCGGCGTACAGCTAAACTATGGCTACACCTTC. Protein sequence: CASSGVQLNYGYTF. Based on the CDR3 plus reference TRBV5-6 and TRBJ1-2, the full variable domain is DAGVTQSPTHLIKTRGQQVTLRCSPKSGHDTVSWYQQALGQGPQFIFQYYEEEERQRGNFPDRFSGHQFPNYSSELNVNALLLGDSALYLCASSGVQLNYGYTFGSGTRLTVV.

This chain links TRBV2 with TRBJ1-5; 8 nucleotides line up with TRBD1. CDR1 and CDR2 (germline): SNHLY, FYNNEI. The CDR3 is 14 amino acids. V lost 8 bases to trimming and J lost 7 bases; unmatched junction nucleotides: 10. CDR3 sequence: CASGLQGGLQPQHF. In DNA, the CDR3 is TGTGCCAGCGGACTACAGGGGGGGTTACAGCCCCAGCATTTT.

This rearrangement joins TRBV18 to TRBJ2-7; the match to TRBD1 covers 10 bases. Germline trimming cut 4 bases from V and 4 bases from J; bases unmatched to any gene: 7. Germline CDR1 and CDR2: KGHSH and LQKENI. CDR3 length: 15 amino acids. The CDR3 DNA sequence: TGTGCCAGCTCACAGCCGGGACAGGGGTATTACGAGCAGTACTTC. Protein: CASSQPGQGYYEQYF.

This clone has just a few counts. The genes are TRBV6-5 and TRBJ1-1; 7 bases are shared with TRBD1. Germline CDR1 is MNHEY and CDR2 is SVGAGI. V lost 7 bases and J lost 1; bases outside the gene matches: 9. The CDR3 has 15 amino acids. The CDR3 reads CASTSEGQQNTEAFF. CDR3 in DNA: TGTGCCAGCACTTCCGAGGGACAGCAGAACACTGAAGCTTTCTTT.

The gene calls are TRBV27 and TRBJ2-3; TRBD2 agrees at 13 bases. The CDR3 runs to 18 residues. Germline V gene lookup returns CDR1 MNHEY and CDR2 SMNVEV (reference sequence). With 2 bases clipped from V and 0 bases from J, the junction kept 5 bases outside the gene matches. CDR3 sequence: CASSLALAGGVSTDTQYF. The CDR3 DNA reads TGTGCCAGCAGTTTAGCACTAGCGGGGGGGGTTAGCACAGATACGCAGTATTTT.

The rearrangement links TRBV19 to TRBJ1-5; 8 bases align to TRBD1. CDR1 is LNHDA, CDR2 SQIVND, per germline (reference sequence). The CDR3 length is 15 residues. V lost 7 bases to trimming and J lost 2 bases; unmatched junction nucleotides: 7. CDR3 sequence reads: CASNFPGQGNQPQHF. The CDR3 DNA reads as TGTGCCAGTAATTTTCCGGGACAGGGCAATCAGCCCCAGCATTTT.

This chain connects TRBV19 to TRBJ2-1, with TRBD2 matching 9 bases. Trimming took 6 bases from V and 3 from J; bases not matched to a gene: 6. Germline CDR1 reads LNHDA; CDR2 reads SQIVND (reference sequence). The CDR3 length is 15 residues. The CDR3 coding sequence is TGTGCCAGTAGATTTAGCGGGGGACTCTACAATGAGCAGTTCTTC. Protein product: CASRFSGGLYNEQFF.

There are a few counts of this clone. V gene TRBV6-1 combines with J gene TRBJ1-5, with D hard to call. Trimming took 4 bases from V and 1 from J, leaving 11 bases between them. CDR3 size: 15 residues. Germline-derived CDR1 and CDR2 are MNHNS and SASEGT. This CDR3 reads CASSVSGKSNQPQHF. The DNA for the CDR3 is TGTGCCAGCAGTGTATCGGGAAAAAGCAATCAGCCCCAGCATTTT.